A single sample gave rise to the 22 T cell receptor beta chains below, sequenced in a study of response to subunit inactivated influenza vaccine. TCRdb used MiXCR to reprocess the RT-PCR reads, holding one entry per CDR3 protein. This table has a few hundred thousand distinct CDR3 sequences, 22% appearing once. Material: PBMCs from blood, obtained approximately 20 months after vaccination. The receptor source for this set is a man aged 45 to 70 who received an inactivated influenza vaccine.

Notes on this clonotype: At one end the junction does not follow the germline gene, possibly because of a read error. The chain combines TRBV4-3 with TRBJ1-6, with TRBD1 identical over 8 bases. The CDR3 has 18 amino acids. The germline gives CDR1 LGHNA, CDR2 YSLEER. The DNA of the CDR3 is TGCGCCGGCAGCCAAGATTCGCCCGGGACAGGATATAATTCACCCCTCCACTTT. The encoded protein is CAGSQDSPGTGYNSPLHF.

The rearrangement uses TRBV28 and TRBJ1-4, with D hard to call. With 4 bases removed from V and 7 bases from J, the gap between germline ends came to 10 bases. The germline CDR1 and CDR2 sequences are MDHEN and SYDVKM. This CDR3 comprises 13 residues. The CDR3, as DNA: TGTGCCAGCAGTTCAAATTACCGTGAAAAACTGTTTTTT. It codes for CASSSNYREKLFF.

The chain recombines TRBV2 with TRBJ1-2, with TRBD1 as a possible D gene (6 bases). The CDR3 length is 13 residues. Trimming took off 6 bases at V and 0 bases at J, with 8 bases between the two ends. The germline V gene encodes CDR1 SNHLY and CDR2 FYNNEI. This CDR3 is CASRQGTNYGYTF. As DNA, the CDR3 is TGTGCCAGCAGACAGGGTACTAACTATGGCTACACCTTC.

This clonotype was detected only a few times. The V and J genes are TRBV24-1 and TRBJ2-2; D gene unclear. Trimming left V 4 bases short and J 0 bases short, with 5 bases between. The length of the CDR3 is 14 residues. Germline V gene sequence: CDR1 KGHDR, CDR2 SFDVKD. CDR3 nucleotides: TGTGCCACCAGTGACGGTACGAACACCGGGGAGCTGTTTTTT. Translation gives CATSDGTNTGELFF.

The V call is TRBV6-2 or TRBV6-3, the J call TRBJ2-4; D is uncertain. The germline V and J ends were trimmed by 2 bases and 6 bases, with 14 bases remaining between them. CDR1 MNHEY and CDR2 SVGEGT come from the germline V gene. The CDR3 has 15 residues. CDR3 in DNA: TGTGCCAGCAGTTACGACATCATAAGAGGAAACATTCAGTACTTC. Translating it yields CASSYDIIRGNIQYF.

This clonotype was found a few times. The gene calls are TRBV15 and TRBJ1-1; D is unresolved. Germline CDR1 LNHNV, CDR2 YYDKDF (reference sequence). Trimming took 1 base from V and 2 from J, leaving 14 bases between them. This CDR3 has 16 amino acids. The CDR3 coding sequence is TGTGCCACCAGCAGAGTCCTCCTCCTCCCCAACACTGAAGCTTTCTTT. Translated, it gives CATSRVLLLPNTEAFF.

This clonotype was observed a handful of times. The CDR3 region has the DNA TGTGCCAGCAACCTACAGGGATATCAAGAGACCCAGTACTTC. Translation: CASNLQGYQETQYF. The J gene is TRBJ2-5, the V gene TRBV12-3 or TRBV12-4; the D gene is possibly TRBD1 (6 bases). Trimming took 7 bases from V and 2 from J, leaving 14 bases between them. There are 14 residues in the CDR3.

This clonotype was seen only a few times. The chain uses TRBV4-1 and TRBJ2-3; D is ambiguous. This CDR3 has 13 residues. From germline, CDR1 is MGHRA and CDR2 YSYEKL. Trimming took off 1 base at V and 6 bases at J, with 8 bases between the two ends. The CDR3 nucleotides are TGCGCCAGCAGCCAAGTGGGAATTGATACGCAGTATTTT. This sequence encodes CASSQVGIDTQYF.

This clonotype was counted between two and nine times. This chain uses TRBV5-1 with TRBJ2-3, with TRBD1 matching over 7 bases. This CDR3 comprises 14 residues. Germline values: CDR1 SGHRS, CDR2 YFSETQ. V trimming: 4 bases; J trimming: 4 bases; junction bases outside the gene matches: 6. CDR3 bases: TGCGCCAGCAGCAACGGACAGGCGGCAGATACGCAGTATTTT. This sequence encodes CASSNGQAADTQYF.

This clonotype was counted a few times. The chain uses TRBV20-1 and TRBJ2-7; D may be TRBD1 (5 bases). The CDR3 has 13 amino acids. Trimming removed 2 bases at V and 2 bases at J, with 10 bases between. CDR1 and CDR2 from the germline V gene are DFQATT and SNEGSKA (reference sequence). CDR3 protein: CSARRPGTYEQYF. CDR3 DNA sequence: TGCAGTGCTAGACGGCCAGGGACCTACGAGCAGTACTTC.

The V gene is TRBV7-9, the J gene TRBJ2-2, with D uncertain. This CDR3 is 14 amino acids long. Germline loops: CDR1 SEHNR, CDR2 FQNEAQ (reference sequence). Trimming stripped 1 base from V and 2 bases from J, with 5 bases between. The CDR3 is CASSLEPNTGELFF. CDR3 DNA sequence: TGTGCCAGCAGCTTAGAGCCCAACACCGGGGAGCTGTTTTTT.

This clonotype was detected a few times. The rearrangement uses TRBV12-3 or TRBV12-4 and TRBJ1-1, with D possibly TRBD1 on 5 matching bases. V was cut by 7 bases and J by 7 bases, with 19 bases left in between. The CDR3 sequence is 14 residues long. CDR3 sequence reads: CASNPGGNLLEAFF. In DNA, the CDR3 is TGTGCCAGCAACCCCGGGGGGAATCTGCTTGAAGCTTTCTTT.

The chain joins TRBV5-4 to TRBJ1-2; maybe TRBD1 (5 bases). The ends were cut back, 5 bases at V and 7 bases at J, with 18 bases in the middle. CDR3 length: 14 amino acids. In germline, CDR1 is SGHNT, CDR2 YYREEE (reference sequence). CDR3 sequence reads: CASSIIGTVRGYTF. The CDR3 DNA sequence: TGTGCCAGCAGTATTATCGGGACTGTGCGTGGCTACACCTTC.

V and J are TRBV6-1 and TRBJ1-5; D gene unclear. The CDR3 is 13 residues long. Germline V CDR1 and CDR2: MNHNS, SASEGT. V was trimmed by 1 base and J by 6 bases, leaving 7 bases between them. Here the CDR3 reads CASSEEVVQPQHF. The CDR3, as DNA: TGTGCCAGCAGTGAAGAGGTGGTTCAGCCCCAGCATTTT.

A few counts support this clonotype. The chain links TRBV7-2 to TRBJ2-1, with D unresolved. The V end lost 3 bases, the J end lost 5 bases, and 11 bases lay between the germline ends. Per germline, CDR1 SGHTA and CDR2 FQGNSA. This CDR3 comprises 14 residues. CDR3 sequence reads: CASSFARGNNEQFF. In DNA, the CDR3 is TGTGCCAGCAGCTTCGCTCGCGGAAACAATGAGCAGTTCTTC.

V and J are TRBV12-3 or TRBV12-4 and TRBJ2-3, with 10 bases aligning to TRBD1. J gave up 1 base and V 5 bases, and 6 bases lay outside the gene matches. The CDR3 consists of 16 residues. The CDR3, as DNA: TGTGCCAGCAGTCCGGGACAGGGGCCGGGCACAGATACGCAGTATTTT. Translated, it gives CASSPGQGPGTDTQYF.

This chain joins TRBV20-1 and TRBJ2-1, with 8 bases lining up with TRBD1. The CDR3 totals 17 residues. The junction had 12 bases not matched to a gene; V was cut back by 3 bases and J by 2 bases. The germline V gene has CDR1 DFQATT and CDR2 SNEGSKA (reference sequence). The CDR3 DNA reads TGCAGTGCTAGTAATCTTTCGCCGGGACAGGCCTACAATGAGCAGTTCTTC. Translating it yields CSASNLSPGQAYNEQFF.

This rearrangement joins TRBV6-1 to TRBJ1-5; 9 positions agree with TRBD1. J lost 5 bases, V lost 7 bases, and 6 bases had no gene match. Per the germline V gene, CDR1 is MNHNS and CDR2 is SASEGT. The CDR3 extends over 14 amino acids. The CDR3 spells CASKITGGYQPQHF. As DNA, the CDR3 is TGTGCCAGCAAGATAACAGGGGGCTATCAGCCCCAGCATTTT.

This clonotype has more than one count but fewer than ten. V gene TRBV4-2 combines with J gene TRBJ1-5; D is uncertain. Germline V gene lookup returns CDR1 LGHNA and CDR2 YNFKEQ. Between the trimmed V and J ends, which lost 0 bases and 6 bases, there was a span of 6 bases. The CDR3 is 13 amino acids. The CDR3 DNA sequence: TGTGCCAGCAGCCAAGACCTAGTTCAGCCCCAGCATTTT. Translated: CASSQDLVQPQHF.

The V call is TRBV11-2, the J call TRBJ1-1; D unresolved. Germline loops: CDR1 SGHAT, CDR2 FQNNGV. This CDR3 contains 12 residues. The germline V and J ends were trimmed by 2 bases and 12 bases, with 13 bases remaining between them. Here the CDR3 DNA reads TGTGCCAGCAGCTTAAACGGACCTAATTCTTTCTTT. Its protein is CASSLNGPNSFF.

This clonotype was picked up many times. The CDR3, as DNA: TGTGCCAGCAGCTTAAATCAGGGCCACACAGATACGCAGTATTTT. It yields the protein CASSLNQGHTDTQYF. The genes are TRBV7-9 and TRBJ2-3, with D possibly TRBD1 on 5 matching bases. V was trimmed by 2 bases and J by 2 bases, leaving 11 bases between them. CDR1 is SEHNR and CDR2 is FQNEAQ in the germline V gene (reference sequence). This CDR3 is 15 amino acids long.

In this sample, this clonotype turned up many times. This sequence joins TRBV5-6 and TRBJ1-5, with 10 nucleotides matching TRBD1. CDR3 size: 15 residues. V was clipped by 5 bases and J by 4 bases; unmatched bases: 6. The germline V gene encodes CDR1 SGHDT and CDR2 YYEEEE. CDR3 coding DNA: TGTGCCAGCAGTAAGGACAGGGGGGCAAATCAGCCCCAGCATTTT. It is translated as CASSKDRGANQPQHF. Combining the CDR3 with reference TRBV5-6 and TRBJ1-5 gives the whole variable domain DAGVTQSPTHLIKTRGQQVTLRCSPKSGHDTVSWYQQALGQGPQFIFQYYEEEERQRGNFPDRFSGHQFPNYSSELNVNALLLGDSALYLCASSKDRGANQPQHFGDGTRLSIL.